A selection of T cell receptor beta chains follows, all from one sample in a study of blood T cell repertoires in COVID-19. Profiling relied on immunoSEQ multiplex PCR, and the TCRdb table lists in-frame clones only, not all of them. The sample carries 200,000 to 300,000 clones, approximately 90% recorded once. The source material was PBMCs or T cells enriched from blood (not recorded which). Receptors were obtained from a man in his fifties or sixties who had been exposed to COVID-19. Each CDR3 is given with its conserved first and last residue. Each record gives: J gene, V gene, CDR3 length, clone size, D gene, CDR3 protein, CDR3 DNA. A D gene is named only where the DNA matches it firmly. Clone size is stated in some rows and not others, as once, few, many or a class when expanded.

>TRBJ2-6|TRBV27|17|once|.
CASSPDPTFSGANVLTF
TGTGCCAGCAGTCCCGACCCGACATTCTCTGGGGCCAACGTCCTGACTTTC
>TRBJ1-1|TRBV10-3|13|.|.
CATRLQANTEAFF
TGTGCCACCCGACTTCAAGCGAACACTGAAGCTTTCTTT
>TRBJ1-1|TRBV11-3|13|.|TRBD1
CASSLTGGTEAFF
TGTGCCAGCAGCTTAACAGGGGGCACTGAAGCTTTCTTT
>TRBJ1-2|TRBV28|15|.|.
CASSRGRGYNYGYTF
TGTGCCAGCAGTAGAGGTAGGGGGTACAACTATGGCTACACCTTC
>TRBJ1-1|TRBV27|17|.|TRBD1
CASSLTVAGGLSTEAFF
TGTGCCAGCAGTTTAACGGTGGCAGGGGGACTTAGCACTGAAGCTTTCTTT
>TRBJ1-2|TRBV28|15|.|.
CASSSPSKGHRGYTF
TGTGCCAGCAGTTCACCCTCGAAGGGACATAGGGGCTACACCTTC
>TRBJ2-6|TRBV15|19|.|.
CATSATRRGKGSGANVLTF
TGTGCCACCAGCGCAACACGCAGGGGAAAAGGCTCTGGGGCCAACGTCCTGACTTTC
>TRBJ2-1|TRBV19|14|.|.
CASRETVSYNEQFF
TGTGCCAGTAGGGAGACTGTCTCCTACAATGAGCAGTTCTTC
>TRBJ2-1|TRBV9|14|.|TRBD1
CASSRDRVYNEQFF
TGTGCCAGCAGCCGGGACAGAGTATACAATGAGCAGTTCTTC
>TRBJ2-7|TRBV13|12|.|.
CASSLRTYEQYF
TGTGCCAGCAGCCTTAGAACCTACGAGCAGTACTTC
>TRBJ1-1|TRBV18|14|.|.
CASSTDAGDTEAFF
TGTGCCAGCTCAACGGACGCAGGGGACACTGAAGCTTTCTTT
>TRBJ1-6|TRBV10-2|14|.|.
CASSPTGPNSPLHF
TGCGCCAGCAGCCCGACAGGACCTAATTCACCCCTCCACTTT
>TRBJ1-5|TRBV9|16|once|TRBD1
CASSSGQGAGNQPQHF
TGTGCCAGCAGCTCGGGACAGGGGGCTGGCAATCAGCCCCAGCATTTT
>TRBJ1-2|TRBV7-8|16|.|.
CASSQNSMTGWYGYTF
TGTGCCAGCAGCCAAAACTCGATGACAGGATGGTATGGCTACACCTTC
>TRBJ1-2|TRBV30|15|.|TRBD1
CAWSVGAGGNYGYTF
TGTGCCTGGAGTGTTGGGGCAGGGGGCAACTATGGCTACACCTTC
>TRBJ1-1|TRBV10-3|13|once|.
CAISLQDNTEAFF
TGTGCCATCAGTCTACAGGATAACACTGAAGCTTTCTTT
>TRBJ1-2|TRBV3-1/TRBV3-2|18|.|.
CASSQEWGGSGGPYGYTF
TGTGCCAGCAGCCAAGAGTGGGGTGGTTCGGGGGGCCCCTATGGCTACACCTTC
>TRBJ2-7|TRBV9|15|.|.
CASSVDPGSYYEQYF
TGTGCCAGCAGCGTAGACCCAGGTTCTTATTACGAGCAGTACTTC
>TRBJ1-1|TRBV4-2|15|.|.
CASSQSGWQNTEAFF
TGTGCCAGCAGCCAGAGCGGATGGCAGAACACTGAAGCTTTCTTT
>TRBJ1-1|TRBV14|13|.|TRBD1
CASSLDRDTEAFF
TGTGCCAGCAGCCTGGACAGGGACACTGAAGCTTTCTTT
>TRBJ2-2|TRBV7-9|16|.|TRBD2
CASRPGTSGPTGELFF
TGTGCCAGCAGGCCCGGGACTAGCGGACCCACCGGGGAGCTGTTTTTT
>TRBJ1-5|TRBV19|15|.|TRBD1
CASSRTGARYQPQHF
TGTGCCAGCAGTAGGACAGGAGCAAGATATCAGCCCCAGCATTTT
>TRBJ2-7|TRBV6-6|16|.|TRBD2
CASSYWGGGSAYEQYF
TGTGCCAGCAGTTACTGGGGCGGGGGGAGCGCCTACGAGCAGTACTTC
>TRBJ1-2|TRBV13|16|.|TRBD1
CASSLDIGQGNYGYTF
TGTGCCAGCAGCTTAGACATCGGACAGGGGAACTATGGCTACACCTTC
>TRBJ2-7|TRBV18|12|.|.
CASSPSAGEQYF
TGTGCCAGCTCACCTAGCGCCGGGGAGCAGTACTTC
>TRBJ2-3|TRBV9|13|.|.
CASSSDITDTQYF
TGTGCCAGCAGCTCGGACATCACAGATACGCAGTATTTT
>TRBJ1-6|TRBV20-1|13|.|.
CSASLDTYSPLHF
TGCAGTGCTAGTTTGGACACTTATTCACCCCTCCACTTT
>TRBJ1-5|TRBV2|16|.|TRBD1
CASSPQGARSNQPQHF
TGTGCCAGCAGCCCACAGGGGGCAAGGAGCAATCAGCCCCAGCATTTT
>TRBJ1-1|TRBV11-2|15|few|.
CASSLVLGANTEAFF
TGTGCCAGCAGCTTAGTTTTGGGGGCGAACACTGAAGCTTTCTTT
>TRBJ2-7|TRBV6-2/TRBV6-3|13|.|TRBD1
CASSKGQGYEQYF
TGTGCCAGCAGTAAGGGACAGGGCTACGAGCAGTACTTC
>TRBJ1-5|TRBV6-2/TRBV6-3|17|.|TRBD1
CASSRIPGGAKDQPQHF
TGTGCCAGCAGCCGCATCCCAGGGGGCGCGAAGGATCAGCCCCAGCATTTT
>TRBJ1-1|TRBV29-1|13|.|.
CSVGRRLNTEAFF
TGCAGCGTTGGTCGCAGGCTGAACACTGAAGCTTTCTTT
>TRBJ1-5|TRBV2|14|once|TRBD1
CASRAGTGPQPQHF
TGTGCCAGCAGGGCCGGGACAGGGCCTCAGCCCCAGCATTTT
>TRBJ1-6|TRBV6-2/TRBV6-3|16|.|TRBD1
CASSQLPGQGNSPLHF
TGTGCCAGCAGTCAATTACCGGGACAGGGGAATTCACCCCTCCACTTT
>TRBJ2-1|TRBV4-1|19|.|TRBD1
CASSQGILSDRGSYNEQFF
TGCGCCAGCAGCCAAGGAATACTTTCCGACAGGGGTTCCTACAATGAGCAGTTCTTC
>TRBJ1-2|TRBV5-1|15|.|TRBD1
CASSLASGTGYGYTF
TGCGCCAGCAGCTTGGCATCCGGGACAGGCTATGGCTACACCTTC
>TRBJ2-1|TRBV28|16|.|TRBD2
CASSWVGGGKVDEQFF
TGTGCCAGCAGCTGGGTCGGGGGGGGCAAAGTCGATGAGCAGTTCTTC
>TRBJ1-2|TRBV2|15|.|TRBD1
CASSELWTGTRGYTF
TGTGCCAGCAGTGAACTTTGGACAGGGACAAGAGGCTACACCTTC
>TRBJ2-5|TRBV11-2|13|.|.
CASSLHYQETQYF
TGTGCCAGCAGCTTACACTATCAAGAGACCCAGTACTTC
>TRBJ2-1|TRBV9|15|.|.
CASSVAGQSHNEQFF
TGTGCCAGCAGCGTAGCGGGACAATCCCACAATGAGCAGTTCTTC
>TRBJ1-6|TRBV29-1|13|.|TRBD1
CSVRQGPNSPLHF
TGCAGCGTGCGACAGGGTCCTAATTCACCCCTCCACTTT
>TRBJ2-5|TRBV6-1|14|.|TRBD1
CASSDRGLGETQYF
TGTGCCAGCAGTGACAGGGGGCTCGGTGAGACCCAGTACTTC
>TRBJ2-5|TRBV24-1|12|.|TRBD2
CATDGGEETQYF
TGTGCCACCGATGGGGGGGAAGAGACCCAGTACTTC
>TRBJ1-1|TRBV28|15|once|TRBD1
CASSSTGVWDTEAFF
TGTGCCAGCAGTTCTACAGGGGTCTGGGACACTGAAGCTTTCTTT
>TRBJ1-1|TRBV5-1|14|.|TRBD1
CASSVGQGGTEAFF
TGCGCCAGCAGCGTGGGACAGGGCGGCACTGAAGCTTTCTTT
>TRBJ2-7|TRBV5-1|14|.|.
CASSLVSVLDEQYF
TGCGCCAGCAGCTTGGTGTCGGTTCTGGACGAGCAGTACTTC
>TRBJ2-1|TRBV27|15|once|.
CASSLSAHSYNEQFF
TGTGCCAGCAGTTTGTCAGCGCACTCCTACAATGAGCAGTTCTTC